This T cell receptor (beta chain) was recorded in a study of T cell responses to AZD1222 COVID-19 vaccine. Broader study findings: In a largely white British group with more females than males, clonal diversity was possibly underestimated. Once two AZD1222 doses were given, Spike-specific TCR breadth and depth went up. Seropositivity was recorded at baseline in only a handful of AZD1222 recipients.

Here immunoSEQ multiplex PCR was the method, and the copy in TCRdb shows in-frame clones only, minus some. The table has roughly 150,000 clones, 85% to 95% seen once. Remarks on this clone: The antigen remains undetermined.

Germline CDR1 is SQVTM and CDR2 is ANQGSEA. V lost 4 bases and J 7 bases, leaving 17 bases between the germline ends. The CDR3 runs 13 residues. The chain combines TRBV29-1 with TRBJ2-7; a weak D match, TRBD1 (6 bases). The receptor comes from an adult who received the AZD1222 COVID-19 vaccine. Specimen: peripheral blood, collected 28 days after the second AZD1222 dose. This CDR3 reads CSVVSGVGREQYF. The CDR3, as DNA: TGCAGCGTTGTTTCAGGGGTGGGTAGGGAGCAGTACTTC.